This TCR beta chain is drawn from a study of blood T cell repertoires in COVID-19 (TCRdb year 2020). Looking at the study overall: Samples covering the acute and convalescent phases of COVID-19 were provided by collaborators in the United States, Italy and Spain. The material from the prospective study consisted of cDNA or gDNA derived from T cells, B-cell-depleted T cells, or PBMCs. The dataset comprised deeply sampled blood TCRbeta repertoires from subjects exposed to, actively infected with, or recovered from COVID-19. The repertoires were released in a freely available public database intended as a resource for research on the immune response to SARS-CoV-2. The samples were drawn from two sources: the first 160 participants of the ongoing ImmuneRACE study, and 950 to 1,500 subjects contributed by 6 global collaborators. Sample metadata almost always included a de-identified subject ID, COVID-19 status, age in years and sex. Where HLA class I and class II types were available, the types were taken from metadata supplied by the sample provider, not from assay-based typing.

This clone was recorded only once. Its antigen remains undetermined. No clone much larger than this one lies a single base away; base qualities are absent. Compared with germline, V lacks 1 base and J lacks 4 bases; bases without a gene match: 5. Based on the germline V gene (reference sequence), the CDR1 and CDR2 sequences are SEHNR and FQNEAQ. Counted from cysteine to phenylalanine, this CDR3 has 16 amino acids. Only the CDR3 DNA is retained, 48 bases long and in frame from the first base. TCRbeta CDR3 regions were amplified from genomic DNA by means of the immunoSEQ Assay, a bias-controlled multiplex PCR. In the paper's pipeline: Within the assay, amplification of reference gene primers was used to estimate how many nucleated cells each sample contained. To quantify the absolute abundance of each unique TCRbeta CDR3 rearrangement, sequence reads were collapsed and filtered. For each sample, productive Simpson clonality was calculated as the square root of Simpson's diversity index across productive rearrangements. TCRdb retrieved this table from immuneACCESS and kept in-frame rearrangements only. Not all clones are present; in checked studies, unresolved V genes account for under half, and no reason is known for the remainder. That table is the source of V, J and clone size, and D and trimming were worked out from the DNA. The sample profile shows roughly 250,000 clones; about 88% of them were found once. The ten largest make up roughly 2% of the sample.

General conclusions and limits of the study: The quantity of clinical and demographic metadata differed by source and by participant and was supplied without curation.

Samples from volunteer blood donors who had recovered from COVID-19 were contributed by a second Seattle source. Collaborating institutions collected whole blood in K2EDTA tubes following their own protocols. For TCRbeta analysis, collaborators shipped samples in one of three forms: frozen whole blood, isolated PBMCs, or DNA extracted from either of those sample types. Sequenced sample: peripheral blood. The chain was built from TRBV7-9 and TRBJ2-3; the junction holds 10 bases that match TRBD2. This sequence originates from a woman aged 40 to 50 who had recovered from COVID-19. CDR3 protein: CASSLGLAGVADTQYF. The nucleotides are TGTGCCAGCAGCTTAGGGCTAGCGGGAGTTGCAGATACGCAGTATTTT.